The rows below give T cell receptor beta chains drawn from one sample of a study of somatic mutations in cytotoxic T cells in rheumatoid arthritis. Using immunoSEQ multiplex PCR, the repertoire was profiled, and TCRdb retains in-frame clones only, with some absent. The sample carries 4,400 or so clones, roughly 74% recorded once. Sequencing was performed on CD8+ T cells sorted from blood, taken at a follow-up visit. The receptors originated from a man aged 40-49 years with rheumatoid arthritis. The CDR3 runs from the conserved cysteine through the conserved F or W. Fields, in order: D gene, J gene, V gene, clone size, CDR3 DNA, CDR3 protein. D genes are given only for firm matches. Rows give clone size only sometimes, using once, few, many, or a class for an expanded clone.

>.|TRBJ2-6|TRBV9|.
TGTGCCAGCGGCGGGGCCAACGTCCTGACTTTC
CASGGANVLTF
>TRBD2|TRBJ2-1|TRBV27|.
TGTGCCAGCAGTTTATGGACCCCCGGGACTAGCGAAAACAATGAGCAGTTCTTC
CASSLWTPGTSENNEQFF
>.|TRBJ1-3|TRBV15|once
TGTGCCACCAGCAGAGATAGAAGCTCTGGAAACACCATATATTTT
CATSRDRSSGNTIYF
>.|TRBJ1-6|TRBV28|.
TGTGCCAGCAGAGACGCCGGGGCATATAATTCACCCCTCCACTTT
CASRDAGAYNSPLHF
>TRBD1|TRBJ2-7|TRBV27|.
TGTGCCAGCAAAAGACAGGGAATTTCCTACGAGCAGTACTTC
CASKRQGISYEQYF
>.|TRBJ2-1|TRBV30|.
TGTGCCTGGAGTGTACATGGGGCGGATGAGCAGTTCTTC
CAWSVHGADEQFF
>TRBD1|TRBJ2-7|TRBV5-4|few
TGTGCCAGCAGCCAGACAGGGTTTTACGAGCAGTACTTC
CASSQTGFYEQYF
>.|TRBJ1-5|TRBV27|.
TGTGCCAGCAGTACGGACAATTTGGGCAATCAGCCCCAGCATTTT
CASSTDNLGNQPQHF
>.|TRBJ2-7|TRBV2|once
TGTGCCAGCAGTGAGGGAAACCTCATCCTCTACGAGCAGTACTTC
CASSEGNLILYEQYF
>TRBD2|TRBJ2-1|TRBV2|.
TGTGCCAGCAGTGGGGGGGACCGGGCTGGGGGGGACTCCTACAATGAGCAGTTCTTC
CASSGGDRAGGDSYNEQFF
>.|TRBJ2-7|TRBV27|.
TGTGCCAGCAGTTTTCGTGGTCAGCTAACCTACGAGCAGTACTTC
CASSFRGQLTYEQYF
>.|TRBJ2-7|TRBV21-1|few
TGTGCCAGCATGGGCCTAGCGGGATTCGGCGAGCAGTACTTC
CASMGLAGFGEQYF
>TRBD2|TRBJ2-7|TRBV7-9|.
TGTGCCAGCAGCCTGGCGGGAGGTCCAGGGGAGCAGTACTTC
CASSLAGGPGEQYF
>TRBD1|TRBJ1-2|TRBV9|once
TGTGCCAGCAGCCCAGGGGGACAGTATGGCTACACCTTC
CASSPGGQYGYTF
>.|TRBJ1-3|TRBV30|.
TGTGCCTGGAGCTCCTCTGAAAACACCATATATTTT
CAWSSSENTIYF
>.|TRBJ2-7|TRBV10-2|.
TGCGCCAGCTCCGGGCAGAGCTACGAGCAGTACTTC
CASSGQSYEQYF
>.|TRBJ1-1|TRBV9|.
TGTGCCAGCAACCTGGGAGACAGCAACACTGAAGCTTTCTTT
CASNLGDSNTEAFF
>.|TRBJ1-2|TRBV13|medium-sized
TGTGCCAGCAGCTTACGTACCGGACAAGTCGGGCGCTACACCTTC
CASSLRTGQVGRYTF
>.|TRBJ2-1|TRBV9|.
TGTGCCAGCAGCTTCACGGAGAGCAATGAGCAGTTCTTC
CASSFTESNEQFF
>.|TRBJ2-7|TRBV7-6|medium-sized
TGTGCCAGCAGCTTAGAGAATAGCGGAGCCTACGAGCAGTACTTC
CASSLENSGAYEQYF
>TRBD2|TRBJ2-1|TRBV4-3|.
TGCGCCAGCAGCCAAGCGGCTAGCGGGAGCGATGAGCAGTTCTTC
CASSQAASGSDEQFF
>.|TRBJ2-3|TRBV14|.
TGTGCCAGCAGCCCGCCGGACCGCACAGATACGCAGTATTTT
CASSPPDRTDTQYF
>.|TRBJ1-2|TRBV9|.
TGTGCCAGCAGCGTAGGAGGCTATGGCTACACCTTC
CASSVGGYGYTF
>.|TRBJ1-2|TRBV11-2|.
TGTGCCAGCAGCCCCATGAGGGGATATGATGGCTACACCTTC
CASSPMRGYDGYTF
>.|TRBJ1-4|TRBV4-3|.
TGCGCCAGCAGCCAAGATGGATCGGGACCCAATGAAAAACTGTTTTTT
CASSQDGSGPNEKLFF
>.|TRBJ2-1|TRBV6-4|.
TGTGCCAGCAGTGAGGACGAAAACAATGAGCAGTTCTTC
CASSEDENNEQFF
>.|TRBJ2-7|TRBV6-1|.
TGTGCCAGCAGTGAAGCTGGAGGGGACACCACCTACGAGCAGTACTTC
CASSEAGGDTTYEQYF
>.|TRBJ1-1|TRBV30|.
TGTGCCTGGAGTGATGCGGTCCCCCGCATGAACACTGAAGCTTTCTTT
CAWSDAVPRMNTEAFF
>.|TRBJ2-7|TRBV5-4|.
TGTGCCAGCAGCTTGGGGCCCACCGAGCAGTACTTC
CASSLGPTEQYF
>.|TRBJ2-7|TRBV19|.
TGTGCCAGTAGTTTCAGCTTTAGCTCCTACGAGCAGTACTTC
CASSFSFSSYEQYF
>.|TRBJ1-5|TRBV5-6|.
TGTGCCAGCAGCTTGATCAGGGACAGCAATCAGCCCCAGCATTTT
CASSLIRDSNQPQHF
>.|TRBJ1-1|TRBV7-9|.
TGTGCCAGTTGGCCGGCAGGGAACACTGAAGCTTTCTTT
CASWPAGNTEAFF
>.|TRBJ2-6|TRBV10-3|.
TGTGCCACTACCGGGACTTATGGGGCCAACGTCCTGACTTTC
CATTGTYGANVLTF
>TRBD2|TRBJ2-1|TRBV11-2|.
TGTGCCAGCAGCCATCTAGCGGGAGGAGGCAATGAGCAGTTCTTC
CASSHLAGGGNEQFF
>TRBD1|TRBJ2-1|TRBV10-3|once
TGTGCCATCACCGCCGGGACAGGGGGTTACAATGAGCAGTTCTTC
CAITAGTGGYNEQFF
>TRBD2|TRBJ2-1|TRBV2|.
TGTGCCAGCAGTGACGCGGGAGGGCCCTATGAGCAGTTCTTC
CASSDAGGPYEQFF
>.|TRBJ2-7|TRBV28|.
TGTGCCAGCAGTTTATCCCACGAGCAGTACTTC
CASSLSHEQYF
>.|TRBJ1-5|TRBV28|once
TGTGCCAGCAGTTTCAGAGGGACTCAGCCCCAGCATTTT
CASSFRGTQPQHF
>TRBD2|TRBJ2-1|TRBV9|.
TGTGCCAGCAGCGACACTAGCGGGAAGGACAATGAGCAGTTCTTC
CASSDTSGKDNEQFF
>.|TRBJ2-7|TRBV7-6|.
TGTGCCAGCAGCCCCCGGGGGGGGACAGCTTCCTACGAGCAGTACTTC
CASSPRGGTASYEQYF
>.|TRBJ2-7|TRBV28|once
TGTGCCAGCACCCCTCGACTATGGGGGTACGAGCAGTACTTC
CASTPRLWGYEQYF
>.|TRBJ1-2|TRBV21-1|.
TGTGCCCTGGGGGGGACAGACTATGGCTACACCTTC
CALGGTDYGYTF
>.|TRBJ1-2|TRBV2|.
TGTGCCAGCAAGGGACGGGTCTATGGCTACACCTTC
CASKGRVYGYTF